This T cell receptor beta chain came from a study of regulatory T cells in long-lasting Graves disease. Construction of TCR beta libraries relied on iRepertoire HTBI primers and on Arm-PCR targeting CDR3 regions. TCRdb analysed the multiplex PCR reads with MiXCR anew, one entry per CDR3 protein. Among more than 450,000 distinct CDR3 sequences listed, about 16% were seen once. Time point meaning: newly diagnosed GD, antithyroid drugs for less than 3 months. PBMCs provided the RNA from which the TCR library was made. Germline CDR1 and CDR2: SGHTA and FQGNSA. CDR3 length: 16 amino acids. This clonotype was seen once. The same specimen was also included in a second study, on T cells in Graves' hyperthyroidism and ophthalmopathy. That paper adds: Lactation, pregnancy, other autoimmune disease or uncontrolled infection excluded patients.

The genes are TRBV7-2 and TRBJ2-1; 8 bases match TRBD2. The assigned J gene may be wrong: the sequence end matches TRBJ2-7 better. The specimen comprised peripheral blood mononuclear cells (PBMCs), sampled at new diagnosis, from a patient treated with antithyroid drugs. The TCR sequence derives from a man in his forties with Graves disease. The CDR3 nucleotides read TGTGCCAGCAGCTTACTGGCGGGAGGACCCTACAATGAGCAGTACTTC. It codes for CASSLLAGGPYNEQYF.